This TCR beta chain stems from a study of glioma-infiltrating T cells. Overall study results and limits: CDR3 overlap between tissue and blood was very small. Tissue-blood divergence was below expectation in non-neoplastic patients, above in gliomas.

This clonotype has ten or more counts. Its antigen is unknown. Using RNA template, CDR3s of TCR alpha and beta were amplified with iRepertoire arm-PCR. One-step reverse transcription and amplification started from around 100-400 ng of tissue mRNA or PBMC total RNA. MiXCR, applied by TCRdb to the multiplex PCR reads, yields one record per CDR3 protein. The data show roughly 200,000 distinct CDR3 sequences, more than 25% seen once. The germline CDR1 and CDR2 sequences are SGHTA and FQGNSA. V lost 0 bases to trimming and J lost 1 base; unmatched junction nucleotides: 4. The CDR3 contains 16 residues. The clonotype comes from a human donor with low-grade glioma or glioblastoma, undergoing nonglioma brain surgery, or in good health (not recorded which). Material for sequencing was glioma tissue, nonneoplastic brain tissue, or PBMCs (not recorded which). The chain employs TRBV7-2 and TRBJ2-7; 9 bases are shared with TRBD2. The CDR3 DNA follows: TGTGCCAGCAGCTTAGCGGGCGGGAGGGTTTCCTACGAGCAGTACTTC. It encodes CASSLAGGRVSYEQYF.